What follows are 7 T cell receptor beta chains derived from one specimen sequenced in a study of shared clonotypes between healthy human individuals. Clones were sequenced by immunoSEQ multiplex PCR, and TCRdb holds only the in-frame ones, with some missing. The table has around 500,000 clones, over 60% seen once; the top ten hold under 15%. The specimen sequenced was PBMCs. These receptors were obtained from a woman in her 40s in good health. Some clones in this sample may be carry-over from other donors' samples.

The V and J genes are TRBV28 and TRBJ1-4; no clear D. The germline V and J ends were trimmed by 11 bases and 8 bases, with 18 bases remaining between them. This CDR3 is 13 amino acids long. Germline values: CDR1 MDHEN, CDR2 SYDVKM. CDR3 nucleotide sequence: TGTGCCTCGCTGAGCCAACGGGGAGAAAAACTGTTTTTT. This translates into CASLSQRGEKLFF. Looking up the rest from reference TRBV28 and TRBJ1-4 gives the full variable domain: DVKVTQSSRYLVKRTGEKVFLECVQDMDHENMFWYRQDPGLGLRLIYFSYDVKMKEKGDIPEGYSVSREKKERFSLILESASTNQTSMYLCASLSQRGEKLFFGSGTQLSVL.

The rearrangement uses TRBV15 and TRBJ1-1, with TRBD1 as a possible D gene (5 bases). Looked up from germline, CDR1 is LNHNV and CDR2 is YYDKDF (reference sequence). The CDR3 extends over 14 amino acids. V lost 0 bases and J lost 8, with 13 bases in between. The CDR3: CATSRDQGGFEAFF. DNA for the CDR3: TGTGCCACCAGCAGAGATCAGGGTGGTTTCGAAGCTTTCTTT.

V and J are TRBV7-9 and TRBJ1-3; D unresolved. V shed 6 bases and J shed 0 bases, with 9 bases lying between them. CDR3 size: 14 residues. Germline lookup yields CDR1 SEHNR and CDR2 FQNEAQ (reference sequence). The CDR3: CASSPGNSGNTIYF. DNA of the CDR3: TGTGCCAGCAGTCCAGGCAACTCTGGAAACACCATATATTTT.

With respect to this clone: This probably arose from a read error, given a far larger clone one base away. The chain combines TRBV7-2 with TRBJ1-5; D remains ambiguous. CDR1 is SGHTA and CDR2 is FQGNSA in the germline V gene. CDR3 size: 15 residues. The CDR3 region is CASSLIWGSSQPQHF. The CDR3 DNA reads TGTGCCAGCAGCTTAATTTGGGGAAGCAGTCAGCCCCAGCATTTT.

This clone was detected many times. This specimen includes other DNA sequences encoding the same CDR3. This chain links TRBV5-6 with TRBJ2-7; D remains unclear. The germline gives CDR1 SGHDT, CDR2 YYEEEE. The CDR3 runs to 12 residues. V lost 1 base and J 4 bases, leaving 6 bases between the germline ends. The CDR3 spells CASSLRVYEQYF. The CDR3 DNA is TGTGCCAGCAGCTTGCGTGTGTACGAGCAGTACTTC.

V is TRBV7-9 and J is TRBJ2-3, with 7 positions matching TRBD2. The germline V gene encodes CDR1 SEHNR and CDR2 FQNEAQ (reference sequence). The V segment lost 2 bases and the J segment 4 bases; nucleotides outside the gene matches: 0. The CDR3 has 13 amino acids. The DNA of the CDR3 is TGTGCCAGCAGCTTAAGCGGGGCAGATACGCAGTATTTT. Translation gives CASSLSGADTQYF.

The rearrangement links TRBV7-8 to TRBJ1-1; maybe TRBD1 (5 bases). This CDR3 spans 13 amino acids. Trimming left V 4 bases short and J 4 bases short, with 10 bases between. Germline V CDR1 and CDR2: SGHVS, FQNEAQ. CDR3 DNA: TGTGCCAGCAGCTACGGGGCCGGCACTGAAGCTTTCTTT. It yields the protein CASSYGAGTEAFF.